The clone carrying this T cell receptor (beta chain) was counted between two and nine times. The V and J ends lost 3 bases and 4 bases, in that order; junction bases with no gene match: 7. Germline V gene sequence: CDR1 LNHDA, CDR2 SQIVND (reference sequence). This CDR3 spans 16 amino acids. This entry is derived from a study of blood T cell repertoires in COVID-19. At the level of the study: Acute and convalescent COVID-19 samples came from the United States, Italy and Spain.

Original analysis: Amplification from reference gene primers served as the basis for estimated nucleated cell counts. Data came from immunoSEQ multiplex PCR; TCRdb stores just in-frame clones and leaves some out. The V and J calls and clone size come from that table; D and trimming were worked out from the DNA. Of 56,000 or so clones in the sample, 80% to 90% were seen once. The TCR was taken from a woman of 80 years or more with active COVID-19. The J gene is TRBJ2-2, the V gene TRBV19, with 8 bases matching TRBD1. Material: peripheral blood. DNA of the CDR3: TGTGCCAGTAGTATTGATCGACAGGGGCTCACCGGGGAGCTGTTTTTT. Its protein is CASSIDRQGLTGELFF.